A single sample gave rise to the 4 T cell receptor beta chains below, sequenced in a study of long-term antiretroviral therapy in people with HIV. They ran version v3.0 of the immunoSEQ assay at survey level. The method was immunoSEQ multiplex PCR; TCRdb's version includes in-frame clones alone and lacks a portion of them. The data show 20,000 to 25,000 clones, approximately 80% seen once. The sample here was unsorted PBMCs, taken 0.3 years after starting antiretroviral therapy. Every receptor here comes from a man aged 45-65 years with HIV.

This chain links TRBV19 with TRBJ2-2; 9 bases agree with TRBD1. The germline V gene encodes CDR1 LNHDA and CDR2 SQIVND (reference sequence). Unmatched junction bases numbered 16, after V lost 7 bases and J lost 7 bases. This CDR3 region has 17 residues. This CDR3 reads CASKINTGTGFIGELFF. In DNA, the CDR3 is TGTGCCAGTAAAATCAATACCGGGACAGGGTTCATCGGGGAGCTGTTTTTT.

The rearrangement links TRBV6-6 to TRBJ2-7; D might be TRBD2 (5 bases). In germline, CDR1 is MNHNY, CDR2 SVGAGI (reference sequence). V shed 0 bases and J shed 4 bases, with 16 bases lying between them. This CDR3 has 16 amino acids. The CDR3 region is CASSYSLEEEDYEQYF. CDR3 DNA: TGTGCCAGCAGTTACTCTCTCGAGGAGGAGGATTACGAGCAGTACTTC.

This chain joins TRBV5-1 and TRBJ1-1, with D tentatively TRBD1 (6 bases). The V gene's germline CDR1 is SGHRS and CDR2 YFSETQ. There are 16 residues in the CDR3. V was shortened by 0 bases and J by 6 bases, with 18 bases between the two germline ends. CDR3: CASSLDGAGAFAEAFF. CDR3 in DNA: TGCGCCAGCAGCTTGGATGGGGCAGGGGCGTTCGCTGAAGCTTTCTTT.

This sequence joins TRBV28 and TRBJ2-7; D unclear. CDR1 MDHEN and CDR2 SYDVKM come from the germline V gene. This CDR3 region has 15 residues. Trimming took off 5 bases at V and 3 bases at J, with 17 bases between the two ends. The CDR3: CASSPPPVGFYEQYF. The CDR3 region has the DNA TGTGCCAGCAGTCCCCCCCCCGTTGGGTTCTACGAGCAGTACTTC.